One sample yielded the 19 T cell receptor beta chains listed below, sequenced in a study of cytomegalovirus exposure and HLA in healthy donors. The PCR had 60 Vbeta and 13 Jbeta primers. The table came from immunoSEQ multiplex PCR; TCRdb's copy has only in-frame clones and leaves some out. The table gives just over 80,000 clones; the top ten clones make up less than 1.5% of it. The sample comprised PBMCs. The receptors were sampled from a woman aged 30 to 39 in good health and CMV-seronegative.

V and J are TRBV19 and TRBJ2-7, with TRBD1 matching over 9 bases. The V gene end was trimmed by 5 bases and the J gene end by 3 bases; junction bases not matched to a gene: 5. CDR1 and CDR2 from the germline V gene are LNHDA and SQIVND (reference sequence). The CDR3 is 14 residues long. The DNA of the CDR3 is TGTGCCAGTAGTCCACAGGGGGCATTCTACGAGCAGTACTTC. Encoded protein: CASSPQGAFYEQYF.

The chain employs TRBV18 and TRBJ2-1, with 7 bases fitting TRBD1. The CDR3 sequence is 15 residues long. V lost 5 bases, J lost 3 bases, and 7 bases stayed unmatched. In germline, CDR1 is KGHSH, CDR2 LQKENI. CDR3 in amino acids: CASSTDRPFYNEQFF. DNA for the CDR3: TGTGCCAGCTCAACGGACAGGCCGTTCTACAATGAGCAGTTCTTC.

This rearrangement joins TRBV4-1 to TRBJ2-4, with 7 bases that match TRBD2. Unmatched junction bases numbered 5, after V lost 3 bases and J lost 6 bases. Germline V lookup: CDR1 MGHRA, CDR2 YSYEKL. There are 14 residues in the CDR3. The CDR3 region has the DNA TGCGCCAGCAGCCAGGGTCTAGCGGTAAACATTCAGTACTTC. It translates to CASSQGLAVNIQYF.

The chain employs TRBV30 and TRBJ1-3; perhaps TRBD1 as D (6 bases). CDR1 and CDR2 (germline): GTSNPN, SVGIG (reference sequence). Deletions cut 5 bases from V and 2 bases from J, with 13 bases between. The CDR3 is 14 residues long. The CDR3 loop reads CAWSLGTPGNTIYF. CDR3 DNA: TGTGCCTGGTCCTTGGGGACACCTGGAAACACCATATATTTT.

The J gene is TRBJ2-7, the V gene TRBV7-2; D unresolved. The CDR3 runs 14 residues. The V and J ends lost 5 bases and 2 bases respectively, with 13 bases between them. Germline V gene sequence: CDR1 SGHTA, CDR2 FQGNSA. This CDR3 is CASSPLPGTYEQYF. The CDR3 nucleotides are TGTGCCAGCAGCCCCCTACCCGGTACCTACGAGCAGTACTTC.

The J gene is TRBJ2-7, the V gene TRBV2; TRBD2 is a possible D gene (6 bases). Trimming took 5 bases from V and 3 from J, leaving 11 bases between them. Germline loops: CDR1 SNHLY, CDR2 FYNNEI. CDR3 size: 13 residues. CDR3 DNA sequence: TGTGCCAGCAGTAGGCGGGGAGTCTACGAGCAGTACTTC. This gives the protein CASSRRGVYEQYF.

The chain couples TRBV6-6 to TRBJ2-7, with D possibly TRBD1 on 6 matching bases. From germline, CDR1 is MNHNY and CDR2 SVGAGI (reference sequence). The CDR3 consists of 13 residues. The ends were cut back, 5 bases at V and 6 bases at J, with 14 bases in the middle. The DNA for the CDR3 is TGTGCCAGCAGTACAGGGACCTCCCGCGAGCAGTACTTC. It specifies CASSTGTSREQYF.

J is TRBJ2-7 and V is TRBV5-1, with 14 bases matching TRBD2. Per germline, CDR1 SGHRS and CDR2 YFSETQ. V trimming: 5 bases; J trimming: 2 bases; junction bases outside the gene matches: 6. The CDR3 extends over 16 amino acids. The CDR3 nucleotides read TGCGCCAGCAGTTCGGGACTAGCGGGAGTCCCCTACGAGCAGTACTTC. This translates into CASSSGLAGVPYEQYF.

In DNA, the CDR3 is TGTGCCAGCAGCTCACAGCGGATAAGTAGCACAGATACGCAGTATTTT. Protein: CASSSQRISSTDTQYF. J is TRBJ2-3 and V is TRBV7-6, with TRBD2 as a possible D gene (5 bases). This CDR3 has 16 amino acids. CDR1 is SGHVS and CDR2 is FNYEAQ in the germline V gene. Trimming stripped 4 bases from V and 0 bases from J, with 14 bases between.

The V gene is TRBV19, the J gene TRBJ2-2, with a tentative D call TRBD2 (5 bases). V lost 5 bases, J lost 6 bases, and 16 bases lay in between. Germline V lookup: CDR1 LNHDA, CDR2 SQIVND (reference sequence). The CDR3 totals 15 residues. CDR3 amino acids: CASSYSGGRAGELFF. CDR3 bases: TGTGCCAGTAGTTACTCAGGCGGGCGTGCCGGGGAGCTGTTTTTT.

The V call is TRBV5-1, the J call TRBJ2-1, with TRBD2 matching over 11 bases. The trim removed 3 bases at V and 0 bases at J, leaving 2 bases unmatched. This CDR3 is 16 amino acids long. CDR1 is SGHRS, CDR2 YFSETQ, per germline. The CDR3 protein is CASSSGTSGSYNEQFF. In nucleotides, the CDR3 is TGCGCCAGCAGCTCCGGGACTAGCGGCTCCTACAATGAGCAGTTCTTC.

The rearrangement joins TRBV19 to TRBJ2-6; TRBD2 is a possible D gene (7 bases). This CDR3 is built from 17 residues. V shed 3 bases and J shed 2 bases, with 14 bases lying between them. Germline V gene sequence: CDR1 LNHDA, CDR2 SQIVND (reference sequence). The CDR3, as DNA: TGTGCCAGTAGTATGATCCGGGGGGCGACTGGGGCCAACGTCCTGACTTTC. Translation: CASSMIRGATGANVLTF.

This chain connects TRBV6-6 to TRBJ1-2, with TRBD1 as a possible D gene (5 bases). CDR1 is MNHNY, CDR2 SVGAGI, per germline (reference sequence). V was clipped by 0 bases and J by 3 bases, with 11 bases between them. The CDR3 length is 15 residues. Written as DNA, the CDR3 is TGTGCCAGCAGTTACTCGACCAGGGAGGACTATGGCTACACCTTC. It is translated as CASSYSTREDYGYTF.

This rearrangement joins TRBV2 to TRBJ2-7, with D perhaps TRBD2 (7 bases). The germline V gene encodes CDR1 SNHLY and CDR2 FYNNEI. V gave up 4 bases and J gave up 5 bases, with 18 bases separating them. The CDR3 length is 15 residues. The CDR3 reads CASSGPRGGVNEQYF. CDR3 sequence (DNA): TGTGCCAGCAGTGGTCCTAGAGGGGGGGTGAACGAGCAGTACTTC.

The chain uses TRBV6-1 and TRBJ2-3, with TRBD2 as a possible D gene (6 bases). Per germline, CDR1 MNHNS and CDR2 SASEGT. The germline V and J ends were trimmed by 5 bases and 1 base, with 10 bases remaining between them. CDR3 length: 14 amino acids. CDR3 amino acids: CASSPLAGTDTQYF. CDR3 DNA sequence: TGTGCCAGCAGTCCGTTAGCGGGCACAGATACGCAGTATTTT.

J is TRBJ2-3 and V is TRBV5-8, with a weak D call TRBD1 (5 bases). This CDR3 region has 13 residues. CDR1 is SGHTS and CDR2 is YDEGEE in the germline V gene. V was trimmed by 4 bases and J by 3 bases, leaving 9 bases between them. CDR3 residues: CASSPRVTDTQYF. The CDR3 coding sequence is TGTGCCAGCAGCCCCAGGGTTACAGATACGCAGTATTTT.

This chain joins TRBV7-6 and TRBJ1-1; D remains ambiguous. Between the trimmed V and J ends, which lost 5 bases and 4 bases, there was a span of 11 bases. This CDR3 comprises 13 residues. The germline V gene encodes CDR1 SGHVS and CDR2 FNYEAQ. In DNA, the CDR3 is TGTGCCAGCAGCCAGACGGGGAGCACTGAAGCTTTCTTT. It is translated as CASSQTGSTEAFF.

The chain couples TRBV20-1 to TRBJ1-1; D is uncertain. From germline, CDR1 is DFQATT and CDR2 SNEGSKA (reference sequence). This CDR3 has 11 residues. V was trimmed by 3 bases and J by 8 bases, leaving 10 bases between them. The CDR3 DNA reads as TGCAGTGCTAGCCGATCCAGGGAAGCTTTCTTT. Translated, it gives CSASRSREAFF.

The chain has TRBV19 and TRBJ2-3; the D gene is possibly TRBD2 (6 bases). The CDR3 contains 16 residues. The germline V gene has CDR1 LNHDA and CDR2 SQIVND (reference sequence). V was pared by 2 bases and J by 0 bases, with 12 bases between. CDR3 nucleotide sequence: TGTGCCAGTAGTATAACCCCCGGAGGGAGCACAGATACGCAGTATTTT. Protein product: CASSITPGGSTDTQYF.